These 22 T cell receptor beta chains were all obtained from the same sample, sequenced in a study of T cell responses to AZD1222 COVID-19 vaccine. TCRdb keeps only in-frame clones here, not all; method: immunoSEQ multiplex PCR. The sample shows about 170,000 clones, about nine tenths of them seen only once. Specimen: peripheral blood, collected on day 0 of AZD1222 vaccination. These receptors originate from an adult in good health.

This clone has a single count. The rearrangement uses TRBV18 and TRBJ2-2, with D tentatively TRBD1 (5 bases). The CDR3 extends over 15 amino acids. The germline CDR1 and CDR2 sequences are KGHSH and LQKENI. Trimming removed 2 bases at V and 4 bases at J, with 11 bases between. The CDR3 bases are TGTGCCAGCTCACCAGACAGCCACTCCACCGGGGAGCTGTTTTTT. This codes for CASSPDSHSTGELFF. The variable domain in full, completed from reference TRBV18 and TRBJ2-2, reads NAGVMQNPRHLVRRRGQEARLRCSPMKGHSHVYWYRQLPEEGLKFMVYLQKENIIDESGMPKERFSAEFPKEGPSILRIQQVVRGDSAAYFCASSPDSHSTGELFFGEGSRLTVL.

About this clone itself: At the DNA level, this CDR3 is encoded by other sequences in the same sample as well. CDR3 coding DNA: TGTGCCAGCAGTAGACTAGCGGGGAGCTCCTACGAGCAGTACTTC. This gives the protein CASSRLAGSSYEQYF. The chain combines TRBV6-5 with TRBJ2-7, with 11 bases lining up with TRBD2. V shed 5 bases, J shed 0 bases, and the junction held 3 bases outside the gene matches. Germline CDR1 and CDR2: MNHEY and SVGAGI. The CDR3 is made up of 15 amino acids.

The chain joins TRBV23-1 to TRBJ1-5, with TRBD1 identical over 9 bases. TRBV23-1 is marked as an open reading frame, function uncertain. The CDR3 has 18 residues. V was clipped by 0 bases and J by 4 bases; unmatched bases: 10. The CDR3 bases are TGCGCCAGCAGTCAATCCCCCACTCCTGACAGGGGGAATCAGCCCCAGCATTTT. Residues: CASSQSPTPDRGNQPQHF.

V and J are TRBV5-1 and TRBJ2-5, with D perhaps matching TRBD1 (6 bases). V lost 0 bases and J 1 base, leaving 19 bases between the germline ends. The CDR3 contains 18 residues. Germline lookup yields CDR1 SGHRS and CDR2 YFSETQ. The CDR3 spells CASSLGAKGQPFQETQYF. The CDR3 DNA reads as TGCGCCAGCAGCTTGGGGGCGAAAGGACAGCCCTTCCAAGAGACCCAGTACTTC.

J is TRBJ2-3 and V is TRBV4-1; D is unclear. V dropped 2 bases and J dropped 5 bases, with 17 bases sitting between them. Germline V gene data show CDR1 as MGHRA and CDR2 as YSYEKL. The CDR3 length is 16 residues. In DNA, the CDR3 is TGCGCCAGCAGCCAATCGGACCTATCCCAAAGAGATACGCAGTATTTT. This sequence encodes CASSQSDLSQRDTQYF.

This chain connects TRBV5-1 to TRBJ2-7, with a weak D call TRBD2 (6 bases). The CDR3 contains 13 residues. Between the trimmed V and J ends, which lost 7 bases and 7 bases, there was a span of 18 bases. Germline CDR1 reads SGHRS; CDR2 reads YFSETQ. The CDR3 here is CASRMTGDGEQYF. In DNA form, the CDR3 reads TGCGCCAGCCGGATGACGGGAGACGGAGAGCAGTACTTC. Full variable domain (missing parts from reference TRBV5-1 and TRBJ2-7): KAGVTQTPRYLIKTRGQQVTLSCSPISGHRSVSWYQQTPGQGLQFLFEYFSETQRNKGNFPGRFSGRQFSNSRSEMNVSTLELGDSALYLCASRMTGDGEQYFGPGTRLTVT.

CDR3 residues: CASRPWDGSYEQYF. For the CDR3, the DNA is TGTGCCAGCAGACCGTGGGACGGTTCCTACGAGCAGTACTTC. The gene calls are TRBV6-5 and TRBJ2-7; TRBD1 or TRBD2 may be the D gene (5 bases each). From germline, CDR1 is MNHEY and CDR2 SVGAGI. This CDR3 has 14 amino acids. V gave up 6 bases and J gave up 1 base, with 13 bases separating them.

In nucleotides, the CDR3 is TGTGCCAGTAGTCGAGCGGGGCAAGAGACCCAGTACTTC. This translates into CASSRAGQETQYF. This rearrangement joins TRBV19 to TRBJ2-5; the match to TRBD2 covers 7 bases. CDR1 and CDR2 from the germline V gene are LNHDA and SQIVND (reference sequence). With 5 bases clipped from V and 2 bases from J, the junction kept 2 bases outside the gene matches. This CDR3 contains 13 residues.

This chain links TRBV6-5 with TRBJ1-1; weak D call: TRBD1 (6 bases). Germline V CDR1 and CDR2: MNHEY, SVGAGI. The CDR3 runs 15 residues. V was shortened by 4 bases and J by 3 bases, with 15 bases between the two germline ends. This CDR3 reads CASSWGPGTYTEAFF. DNA of the CDR3: TGTGCCAGCAGTTGGGGGCCCGGGACATACACTGAAGCTTTCTTT.

J is TRBJ1-5 and V is TRBV2; TRBD1 aligns across 7 bases. The CDR3 is made up of 14 amino acids. J was trimmed by 4 bases and V by 5 bases; bases with no gene match: 5. The germline CDR1 and CDR2 sequences are SNHLY and FYNNEI. The CDR3 DNA reads TGTGCCAGCAGTCCCGACAGGGAGAATCAGCCCCAGCATTTT. It is translated as CASSPDRENQPQHF.

In this sample, this clone turned up a few times. The chain uses TRBV5-6 and TRBJ1-5; D uncertain. The V and J ends lost 4 bases and 7 bases respectively, with 9 bases between them. Germline V CDR1 and CDR2: SGHDT, YYEEEE. This CDR3 comprises 12 residues. Here the CDR3 reads CASSALRQPQHF. The CDR3 DNA reads as TGTGCCAGCAGCGCGTTACGGCAGCCCCAGCATTTT.

The sample holds one count of this clone. The gene calls are TRBV5-4 and TRBJ2-7, with D unclear. Between the trimmed V and J ends, which lost 5 bases and 2 bases, there was a span of 17 bases. The CDR3 totals 15 residues. Germline V gene lookup returns CDR1 SGHNT and CDR2 YYREEE (reference sequence). CDR3 sequence: CASSLGLSVAYEQYF. Here the CDR3 DNA reads TGTGCCAGCAGTTTAGGGCTCTCCGTGGCCTACGAGCAGTACTTC.

The CDR3 region is CASSILAGYPQYF. In DNA form, the CDR3 reads TGTGCCAGTAGTATTCTTGCGGGGTATCCGCAGTATTTT. The chain joins TRBV19 to TRBJ2-3, with D possibly matching TRBD2 (6 bases). The ends were cut back, 3 bases at V and 10 bases at J, with 14 bases in the middle. The CDR3 totals 13 residues. Looked up from germline, CDR1 is LNHDA and CDR2 is SQIVND (reference sequence).

The V and J genes are TRBV19 and TRBJ1-3; D remains unclear. Trimming removed 5 bases at V and 0 bases at J, with 8 bases between. Germline V gene sequence: CDR1 LNHDA, CDR2 SQIVND (reference sequence). CDR3 length: 14 residues. CDR3 DNA sequence: TGTGCCAGTAGTGGTCCGATCTCTGGAAACACCATATATTTT. Translated: CASSGPISGNTIYF.

The chain links TRBV19 to TRBJ1-4, with D maybe TRBD1 (6 bases). CDR1 is LNHDA, CDR2 SQIVND, per germline (reference sequence). V was cut by 6 bases and J by 3 bases, with 14 bases left in between. This CDR3 contains 15 residues. The CDR3 sequence: CASRIRGQPNEKLFF. The DNA of the CDR3 is TGTGCCAGTAGGATCCGAGGACAGCCTAATGAAAAACTGTTTTTT.

V gene TRBV5-4 combines with J gene TRBJ2-7; no reliable D call. V lost 0 bases to trimming and J lost 6 bases, with 13 bases between them. Germline CDR1 SGHNT, CDR2 YYREEE (reference sequence). The CDR3 extends over 14 amino acids. The CDR3 loop is CASSLGRVLGEQYF. Here the CDR3 DNA reads TGTGCCAGCAGCTTGGGTCGAGTTCTTGGCGAGCAGTACTTC.

This sequence joins TRBV3-1 (or the pseudogene TRBV3-2) and TRBJ2-1, with D hard to call. CDR1 LGHDT and CDR2 YNNKEL come from the germline V gene (reference sequence). Trimming removed 1 base at V and 7 bases at J, with 5 bases between. This CDR3 has 12 residues. The CDR3: CASSQVSNEQFF. CDR3 coding DNA: TGTGCCAGCAGCCAAGTTTCGAATGAGCAGTTCTTC.

The chain couples TRBV21-1 to TRBJ1-2. TRBV21-1 is deemed a pseudogene. This CDR3 is 17 amino acids long. CDR3 nucleotides: TGTGCCAGCACCGCTCAGGAGGGGGGGGCGGGATGGTATGGCTACACCTTC. It translates to CASTAQEGGAGWYGYTF.

V gene TRBV2 combines with J gene TRBJ1-4, with 11 bases lining up with TRBD1. The germline gives CDR1 SNHLY, CDR2 FYNNEI. The J segment lost 8 bases and the V segment lost 3 bases, leaving 5 bases of the junction unmatched. CDR3 length: 15 amino acids. The CDR3 coding sequence is TGTGCCAGCAGTGAGGGGGACAGGGGGAAAGAAAAACTGTTTTTT. This encodes CASSEGDRGKEKLFF.

The chain employs TRBV6-5 and TRBJ2-5; D is perhaps TRBD1 (7 bases). There are 14 residues in the CDR3. Germline V gives CDR1 MNHEY, CDR2 SVGAGI. Trimming shortened V by 8 bases and J by 6 bases, and 19 bases separated the two germline ends. The CDR3: CASRPGDSGQTQYF. CDR3 DNA: TGTGCCAGCCGTCCGGGGGACAGTGGACAGACCCAGTACTTC.

This clone was counted only a few times. The chain carries TRBV20-1 and TRBJ1-2; no clear D. Trimming removed 4 bases at V and 8 bases at J, with 11 bases between. Germline CDR1 is DFQATT and CDR2 is SNEGSKA (reference sequence). This CDR3 contains 11 residues. The CDR3 loop reads CSATGLPGYTF. CDR3 nucleotides: TGCAGTGCTACAGGACTGCCCGGCTACACCTTC.

This chain connects TRBV19 to TRBJ2-3, with TRBD1 matching over 10 bases. J gave up 6 bases and V 0 bases, and 6 bases lay outside the gene matches. There are 16 residues in the CDR3. CDR1 and CDR2 (germline): LNHDA, SQIVND (reference sequence). CDR3 sequence reads: CASSIDGQGVSDTQYF. The CDR3 nucleotides read TGTGCCAGTAGTATAGACGGACAGGGGGTGTCGGATACGCAGTATTTT. Full variable domain (remainder filled in from reference TRBV19 and TRBJ2-3): DGGITQSPKYLFRKEGQNVTLSCEQNLNHDAMYWYRQDPGQGLRLIYYSQIVNDFQKGDIAEGYSVSREKKESFPLTVTSAQKNPTAFYLCASSIDGQGVSDTQYFGPGTRLTVL.